Listed here are 32 T cell receptor beta chains from one sample, sequenced in a study of cytomegalovirus exposure and HLA in healthy donors. It was with 60 Vbeta and 13 Jbeta primers that the PCR ran. Profiling relied on immunoSEQ multiplex PCR, and the TCRdb table lists in-frame clones only, not all of them. This sample has around 99,000 clones, with roughly 70% found just once. The sample taken for sequencing was PBMCs. These receptors came from a woman aged 70-85 years in good health and CMV-seropositive.

V gene TRBV11-2 combines with J gene TRBJ1-1, with TRBD1 matching 7 bases. Germline CDR1 and CDR2: SGHAT and FQNNGV. CDR3 length: 14 amino acids. Germline trimming cut 5 bases from V and 1 base from J; bases unmatched to any gene: 4. CDR3 in DNA: TGTGCCAGCAGCGAACAGGGGCAGAACACTGAAGCTTTCTTT. Encoded protein: CASSEQGQNTEAFF.

This clone was detected once. The chain combines TRBV19 with TRBJ2-5; possible D gene TRBD2, 6 bases. Trimming cost V 3 bases and J 7 bases, with 6 bases left between them. CDR1 is LNHDA, CDR2 SQIVND, per germline (reference sequence). There are 11 residues in the CDR3. The chain's CDR3 is CASSMGGTQYF. The DNA of the CDR3 is TGTGCCAGTAGTATGGGGGGGACCCAGTACTTC.

This clone was seen a handful of times. CDR3 residues: CASTVDRAYNYGYTF. CDR3 bases: TGCGCCAGCACTGTTGACAGGGCTTATAACTATGGCTACACCTTC. This chain joins TRBV4-3 and TRBJ1-2; TRBD1 aligns across 7 bases. Germline CDR1 is LGHNA and CDR2 is YSLEER. The CDR3 loop spans 15 amino acids. V was pared by 7 bases and J by 1 base, with 9 bases of the junction left unmatched.

The chain employs TRBV6-5 and TRBJ2-3; 8 bases are a match to TRBD1. In germline, CDR1 is MNHEY, CDR2 SVGAGI. The CDR3 is made up of 15 amino acids. Unmatched junction bases numbered 6, after V lost 6 bases and J lost 1 base. CDR3 amino acids: CASSLTGEGTDTQYF. The CDR3 nucleotides are TGTGCCAGCAGCTTGACAGGGGAGGGCACAGATACGCAGTATTTT.

V is TRBV19 and J is TRBJ1-2, with 7 bases that match TRBD1. This CDR3 is 13 amino acids long. Germline V gene data show CDR1 as LNHDA and CDR2 as SQIVND (reference sequence). V gave up 7 bases and J gave up 4 bases; unmatched junction bases: 6. The CDR3 loop is CASTDRAGYGYTF. In DNA, the CDR3 is TGTGCCAGTACCGACAGGGCAGGCTATGGCTACACCTTC. Full variable domain (remainder filled in from reference TRBV19 and TRBJ1-2): DGGITQSPKYLFRKEGQNVTLSCEQNLNHDAMYWYRQDPGQGLRLIYYSQIVNDFQKGDIAEGYSVSREKKESFPLTVTSAQKNPTAFYLCASTDRAGYGYTFGSGTRLTVV.

The chain couples TRBV6-1 to TRBJ2-7, with TRBD1 matching over 7 bases. J gave up 0 bases and V 6 bases, and 5 bases lay outside the gene matches. The CDR3 contains 14 residues. Germline-derived CDR1 and CDR2 are MNHNS and SASEGT. CDR3 residues: CASRLTGSSYEQYF. DNA for the CDR3: TGTGCCAGCAGATTGACAGGGAGCTCCTACGAGCAGTACTTC.

The rearrangement joins TRBV18 to TRBJ2-5, with D possibly TRBD1 on 6 matching bases. CDR1 KGHSH and CDR2 LQKENI come from the germline V gene. CDR3 length: 13 residues. V was cut by 5 bases and J by 5 bases, with 12 bases left in between. CDR3 loop: CASSAGVRETQYF. CDR3 bases: TGTGCCAGCTCAGCAGGGGTGAGGGAGACCCAGTACTTC.

V gene TRBV10-3 combines with J gene TRBJ2-1, with 12 bases lining up with TRBD2. Trimming at V came to 7 bases and at J to 3 bases, leaving 4 bases not matched to a gene. Germline CDR1 and CDR2: ENHRY and SYGVKD. The CDR3 covers 15 residues. The CDR3 here is CAITLTSGGYNEQFF. The CDR3 nucleotides are TGTGCCATCACCTTGACTAGCGGGGGCTACAATGAGCAGTTCTTC.

CDR3: CACGRVGTEAFF. CDR3 sequence (DNA): TGTGCCTGCGGGAGGGTAGGAACTGAAGCTTTCTTT. J is TRBJ1-1 and V is TRBV6-5, with D hard to call. CDR1 and CDR2 (germline): MNHEY, SVGAGI. Trimming pared 11 bases from V and 5 bases from J, leaving 15 bases between. This CDR3 spans 12 amino acids.

The chain combines TRBV7-8 with TRBJ2-1, with a weak D call TRBD2 (7 bases). Germline CDR1 is SGHVS and CDR2 is FQNEAQ. The V and J ends lost 5 bases and 8 bases respectively, with 19 bases between them. The CDR3 has 15 residues. The CDR3 sequence is CASSPGGGSEDEQFF. CDR3 bases: TGTGCCAGCAGCCCTGGGGGGGGCAGCGAGGATGAGCAGTTCTTC.

The chain combines TRBV19 with TRBJ1-1; D is possibly TRBD1 (6 bases). Trimming removed 6 bases from V and 1 base from J, with 18 bases in between. This CDR3 is built from 16 residues. Germline CDR1 is LNHDA and CDR2 is SQIVND (reference sequence). CDR3 DNA: TGTGCCAGTAGATGGGGGGGGCCCGGGAGGAACACTGAAGCTTTCTTT. Amino acid sequence: CASRWGGPGRNTEAFF.

The J gene is TRBJ2-7, the V gene TRBV30; TRBD1 aligns across 11 bases. V dropped 4 bases and J dropped 5; count of bases not matched to a gene: 7. From germline, CDR1 is GTSNPN and CDR2 SVGIG (reference sequence). The CDR3 is 14 residues long. DNA for the CDR3: TGTGCCTGGAAATGGGGACAGGGGGTCAACGAGCAGTACTTC. Translation: CAWKWGQGVNEQYF.

The chain recombines TRBV19 with TRBJ2-7; 8 nucleotides agree with TRBD2. The CDR3 is 15 residues long. Trimming cost V 4 bases and J 0 bases; bases outside gene matches: 5. Looked up from germline, CDR1 is LNHDA and CDR2 is SQIVND (reference sequence). The CDR3 here is CASSSSGTTSYEQYF. CDR3 bases: TGTGCCAGTAGTAGTAGCGGGACCACCTCCTACGAGCAGTACTTC.

This chain connects TRBV19 to TRBJ1-2; 12 nucleotides align to TRBD1. CDR1 and CDR2 from the germline V gene are LNHDA and SQIVND (reference sequence). Losses at the gene ends were 4 bases for V and 6 bases for J; bases not matched to a gene: 3. The CDR3 extends over 14 amino acids. The CDR3 here is CASSRDRGRDGYTF. CDR3 nucleotide sequence: TGTGCCAGTAGTAGGGACAGGGGGCGCGATGGCTACACCTTC.

The chain uses TRBV4-1 and TRBJ1-5, with D maybe TRBD1 (6 bases). The V gene lost 1 base and the J gene lost 0 bases, with 13 bases spanning the gap. CDR1 and CDR2 from the germline V gene are MGHRA and YSYEKL. The CDR3 consists of 17 residues. Here the CDR3 DNA reads TGCGCCAGCAGCCAAGGTGGACAGACTAATAGCAATCAGCCCCAGCATTTT. It is translated as CASSQGGQTNSNQPQHF.

The gene calls are TRBV29-1 and TRBJ1-5; tentatively, D is TRBD1 (5 bases). V was pared by 4 bases and J by 2 bases, with 15 bases between. The CDR3 has 15 residues. CDR1 is SQVTM, CDR2 ANQGSEA, per germline. CDR3 sequence reads: CSVAVGREGNQPQHF. The CDR3 nucleotides read TGCAGCGTTGCCGTCGGCAGGGAGGGCAATCAGCCCCAGCATTTT.

This chain links TRBV7-9 with TRBJ1-1; D is unclear. The CDR3 extends over 13 amino acids. Germline-derived CDR1 and CDR2 are SEHNR and FQNEAQ (reference sequence). V was trimmed by 4 bases and J by 0 bases, leaving 6 bases between them. The CDR3 loop reads CASSSPVNTEAFF. CDR3 in DNA: TGTGCCAGCAGCTCTCCGGTGAACACTGAAGCTTTCTTT.

The chain joins TRBV18 to TRBJ1-1, with 8 nucleotides matching TRBD1. This CDR3 has 16 amino acids. V was pared by 2 bases and J by 3 bases, with 8 bases of the junction left unmatched. Germline-derived CDR1 and CDR2 are KGHSH and LQKENI. The DNA for the CDR3 is TGTGCCAGCTCACCAACACAGGGGGGAGGGCACACTGAAGCTTTCTTT. It yields the protein CASSPTQGGGHTEAFF.

As regards this clone: The sample has other DNA sequences that encode this CDR3 too. This chain connects TRBV5-1 to TRBJ2-2; D is unclear. Deletions cut 0 bases from V and 0 bases from J, with 6 bases between. There are 15 residues in the CDR3. The germline V gene has CDR1 SGHRS and CDR2 YFSETQ. CDR3 nucleotides: TGCGCCAGCAGCTTGGCAGGAACGAACACCGGGGAGCTGTTTTTT. This gives the protein CASSLAGTNTGELFF.

The chain employs TRBV2 and TRBJ1-2; 12 bases align to TRBD1. Trimming removed 7 bases from V and 7 bases from J; junction bases left unmatched: 7. This CDR3 is 14 amino acids long. Germline lookup yields CDR1 SNHLY and CDR2 FYNNEI. In nucleotides, the CDR3 is TGTGCCAGCAATAGGGACAGGGGGCTGGTTGGCTACACCTTC. The encoded protein is CASNRDRGLVGYTF.

The chain employs TRBV6-5 and TRBJ2-7, with 8 positions matching TRBD1. Trimming at V came to 5 bases and at J to 2 bases, leaving 8 bases not matched to a gene. Germline V CDR1 and CDR2: MNHEY, SVGAGI. The CDR3 is 15 amino acids. Here the CDR3 reads CASSKSGTGTYEQYF. CDR3 DNA sequence: TGTGCCAGCAGTAAATCCGGGACAGGTACCTACGAGCAGTACTTC.

The gene calls are TRBV19 and TRBJ1-6, with TRBD1 matching over 7 bases. Germline V gene sequence: CDR1 LNHDA, CDR2 SQIVND (reference sequence). J was trimmed by 10 bases and V by 7 bases; bases with no gene match: 10. The CDR3 length is 14 residues. The CDR3 DNA follows: TGTGCCAGTACCCTGGAGGGGGCGCGATCACCCCTCCACTTT. Protein sequence: CASTLEGARSPLHF.

This clone was seen more than once but under ten times. This sequence joins TRBV29-1 and TRBJ1-1; 11 bases align to TRBD1. In germline, CDR1 is SQVTM, CDR2 ANQGSEA. Trimming cost V 6 bases and J 1 base; bases outside gene matches: 19. The CDR3 consists of 19 residues. This chain's CDR3 is CSVGGQGAQSLLRNTEAFF. The CDR3 DNA is TGCAGCGTAGGCGGACAGGGGGCACAATCTCTCTTACGGAACACTGAAGCTTTCTTT.

This clone was seen a few times. This chain connects TRBV4-3 to TRBJ2-7, with D uncertain. Looked up from germline, CDR1 is LGHNA and CDR2 is YSLEER. This CDR3 comprises 15 residues. V was cut by 0 bases and J by 0 bases, with 9 bases left in between. The CDR3 nucleotides are TGCGCCAGCAGCCAAGATGTAAAGAGCTCCTACGAGCAGTACTTC. It yields the protein CASSQDVKSSYEQYF.

The V call is TRBV6-1, the J call TRBJ2-7; a possible D gene is TRBD2 (5 bases). This CDR3 region has 11 residues. V shed 3 bases and J shed 12 bases, with 12 bases lying between them. Germline lookup yields CDR1 MNHNS and CDR2 SASEGT. CDR3 nucleotide sequence: TGTGCCAGCAGTGAGAGGGAGAGACTGTACTTC. This translates into CASSERERLYF.

The chain recombines TRBV19 with TRBJ1-5; 10 bases are shared with TRBD1. CDR3 size: 16 residues. Germline V lookup: CDR1 LNHDA, CDR2 SQIVND (reference sequence). The V segment lost 5 bases and the J segment 3 bases; nucleotides outside the gene matches: 7. The CDR3 DNA reads as TGTGCCAGTAGTCCCCGGGACAGGGGTCTCAATCAGCCCCAGCATTTT. It translates to CASSPRDRGLNQPQHF.

The chain joins TRBV6-5 to TRBJ2-2, with 7 bases fitting TRBD1. This CDR3 contains 16 residues. V gave up 4 bases and J gave up 5 bases; unmatched junction bases: 10. Germline assignment: CDR1 MNHEY and CDR2 SVGAGI. Written as DNA, the CDR3 is TGTGCCAGCAGTTCTACCGACAGGGTAATGACCGGGGAGCTGTTTTTT. It codes for CASSSTDRVMTGELFF.

The V call is TRBV5-1, the J call TRBJ2-7; 8 bases line up with TRBD2. V shed 0 bases and J 0 bases; nucleotides not matched to a gene: 2. Germline V gives CDR1 SGHRS, CDR2 YFSETQ. This CDR3 has 15 amino acids. The CDR3 DNA follows: TGCGCCAGCAGCTTGGCCGGGGGGGGCTCCTACGAGCAGTACTTC. It codes for CASSLAGGGSYEQYF.

The gene calls are TRBV5-1 and TRBJ2-1, with D possibly TRBD2 on 6 matching bases. Between the trimmed V and J ends, which lost 6 bases and 3 bases, there was a span of 16 bases. The CDR3 covers 15 residues. In germline, CDR1 is SGHRS, CDR2 YFSETQ. CDR3 protein: CASMGSGGDYNEQFF. As DNA, the CDR3 is TGCGCCAGCATGGGATCCGGGGGAGACTACAATGAGCAGTTCTTC.

The V gene is TRBV15, the J gene TRBJ2-7; no reliable D call. This CDR3 region has 14 residues. V lost 0 bases, J lost 1 base, and 7 bases lay in between. Germline V lookup: CDR1 LNHNV, CDR2 YYDKDF (reference sequence). The CDR3 DNA follows: TGTGCCACCAGCAGAGATGTTGTATCCTACGAGCAGTACTTC. Protein: CATSRDVVSYEQYF.

The genes are TRBV7-2 and TRBJ2-2; 9 bases match TRBD2. V trimming: 6 bases; J trimming: 6 bases; junction bases outside the gene matches: 8. Germline-derived CDR1 and CDR2 are SGHTA and FQGNSA. The CDR3 sequence is 15 residues long. DNA of the CDR3: TGTGCCAGCAGTTGGGCGGGGGGGATTGCCGGGGAGCTGTTTTTT. It yields the protein CASSWAGGIAGELFF.

The J gene is TRBJ1-1, the V gene TRBV15, with a possible D match to TRBD1 (5 bases). Germline-derived CDR1 and CDR2 are LNHNV and YYDKDF (reference sequence). CDR3 length equals 14 residues. V dropped 4 bases and J dropped 2 bases, with 11 bases sitting between them. The CDR3: CATSTSGGNTEAFF. The CDR3 nucleotides read TGTGCCACCAGCACCTCGGGGGGTAACACTGAAGCTTTCTTT.